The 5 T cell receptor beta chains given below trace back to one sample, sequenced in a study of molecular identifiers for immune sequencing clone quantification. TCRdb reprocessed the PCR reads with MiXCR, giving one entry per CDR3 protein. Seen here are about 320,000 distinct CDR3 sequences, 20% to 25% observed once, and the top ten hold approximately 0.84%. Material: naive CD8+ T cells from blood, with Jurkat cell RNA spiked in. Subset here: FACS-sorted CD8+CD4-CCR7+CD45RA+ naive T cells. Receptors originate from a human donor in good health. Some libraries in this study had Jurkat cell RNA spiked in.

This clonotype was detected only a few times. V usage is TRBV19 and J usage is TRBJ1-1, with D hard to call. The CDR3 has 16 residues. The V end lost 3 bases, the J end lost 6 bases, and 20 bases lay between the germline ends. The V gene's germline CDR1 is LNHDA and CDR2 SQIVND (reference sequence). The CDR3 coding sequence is TGTGCCAGTAGTATTTCAGGAGGGTCACCTCACGCTGAAGCTTTCTTT. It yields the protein CASSISGGSPHAEAFF.

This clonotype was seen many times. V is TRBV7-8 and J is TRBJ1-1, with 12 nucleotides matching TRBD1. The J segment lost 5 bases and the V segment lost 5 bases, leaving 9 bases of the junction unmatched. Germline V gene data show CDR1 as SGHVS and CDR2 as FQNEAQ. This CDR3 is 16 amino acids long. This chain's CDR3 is CASSVGTGGGRTEAFF. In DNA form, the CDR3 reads TGTGCCAGCAGCGTAGGGACAGGGGGCGGTAGGACTGAAGCTTTCTTT.

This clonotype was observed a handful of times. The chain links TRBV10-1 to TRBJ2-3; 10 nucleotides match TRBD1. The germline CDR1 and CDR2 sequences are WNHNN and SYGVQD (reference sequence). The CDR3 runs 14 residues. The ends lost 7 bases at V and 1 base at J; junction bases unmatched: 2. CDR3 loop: CASTGTGGTDTQYF. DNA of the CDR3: TGCGCCAGCACAGGGACAGGGGGCACAGATACGCAGTATTTT.

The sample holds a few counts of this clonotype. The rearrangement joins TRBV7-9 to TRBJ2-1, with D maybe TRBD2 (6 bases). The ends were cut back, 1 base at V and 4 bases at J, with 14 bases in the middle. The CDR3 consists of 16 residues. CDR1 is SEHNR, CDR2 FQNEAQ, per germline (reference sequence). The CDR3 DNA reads TGTGCCAGCAGCTTAGGCCTGGGCGGGGATTACAATGAGCAGTTCTTC. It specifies CASSLGLGGDYNEQFF. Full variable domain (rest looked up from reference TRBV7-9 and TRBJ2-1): DTGVSQNPRHKITKRGQNVTFRCDPISEHNRLYWYRQTLGQGPEFLTYFQNEAQLEKSRLLSDRFSAERPKGSFSTLEIQRTEQGDSAMYLCASSLGLGGDYNEQFFGPGTRLTVL.

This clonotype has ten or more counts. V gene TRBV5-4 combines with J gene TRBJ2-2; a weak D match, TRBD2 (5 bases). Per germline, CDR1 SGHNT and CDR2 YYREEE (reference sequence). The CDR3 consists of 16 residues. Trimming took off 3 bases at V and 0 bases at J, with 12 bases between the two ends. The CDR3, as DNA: TGTGCCAGCAGCTCTGGCGAACTAGCGAACACCGGGGAGCTGTTTTTT. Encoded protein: CASSSGELANTGELFF.